These 27 T cell receptor beta chains were all obtained from the same sample, sequenced in a study of cytomegalovirus exposure and HLA in healthy donors. The PCR contained 60 Vbeta and 13 Jbeta primers. Profiled with immunoSEQ multiplex PCR; TCRdb holds only in-frame clones, not every one. The repertoire holds approximately 180,000 clones, roughly 80% seen once, with around 4.9% in the top ten. Sequencing was performed on PBMCs. The receptors were sampled from a young man in good health and CMV-seronegative.

The chain joins TRBV11-2 to TRBJ2-4, with 8 bases that match TRBD1. This CDR3 comprises 14 residues. Germline V gene data show CDR1 as SGHAT and CDR2 as FQNNGV. J gave up 8 bases and V 3 bases, and 6 bases lay outside the gene matches. The CDR3 nucleotides are TGTGCCAGCAGCTTCGGACAGGGAAGGGACATTCAGTACTTC. Protein product: CASSFGQGRDIQYF.

This sequence joins TRBV6-1 and TRBJ1-6; the D is unclear. There are 15 residues in the CDR3. The V end was cut by 0 bases, the J end by 10 bases, with 13 bases between. Germline CDR1 MNHNS, CDR2 SASEGT. This CDR3 reads CASSEARTSGSPLHF. As DNA, the CDR3 is TGTGCCAGCAGTGAAGCGCGCACCTCAGGATCACCCCTCCACTTT.

The CDR3 here is CASSDRLNPYEQYF. As DNA, the CDR3 is TGTGCCAGCAGTGATAGACTAAACCCCTACGAGCAGTACTTC. V and J are TRBV2 and TRBJ2-7; possibly TRBD2 for D (5 bases). This CDR3 has 14 residues. V lost 3 bases and J lost 2, with 11 bases in between. Per the germline V gene, CDR1 is SNHLY and CDR2 is FYNNEI. The full variable domain, completed using reference TRBV2 and TRBJ2-7, is EPEVTQTPSHQVTQMGQEVILRCVPISNHLYFYWYRQILGQKVEFLVSFYNNEISEKSEIFDDQFSVERPDGSNFTLKIRSTKLEDSAMYFCASSDRLNPYEQYFGPGTRLTVT.

The chain is built from TRBV6-5 and TRBJ1-4; possible D gene TRBD1, 5 bases. The CDR3 contains 14 residues. Trimming stripped 4 bases from V and 6 bases from J, with 12 bases between. Germline V gene data show CDR1 as MNHEY and CDR2 as SVGAGI. Written as DNA, the CDR3 is TGTGCCAGCAGTTCCGTCGAAGGGGATGAAAAACTGTTTTTT. Translation: CASSSVEGDEKLFF.

This clone appeared a few times. The chain joins TRBV4-1 to TRBJ2-3; TRBD2 aligns across 11 bases. J lost 5 bases, V lost 3 bases, and 7 bases had no gene match. CDR3 length: 16 residues. Looked up from germline, CDR1 is MGHRA and CDR2 is YSYEKL. DNA for the CDR3: TGCGCCAGCAGCCACGCCCTACTAGCGGGGGAAGATACGCAGTATTTT. Its protein product is CASSHALLAGEDTQYF.

The chain has TRBV27 and TRBJ1-4; possible D gene TRBD1, 6 bases. The CDR3 consists of 14 residues. Looked up from germline, CDR1 is MNHEY and CDR2 is SMNVEV (reference sequence). V was shortened by 3 bases and J by 4 bases, with 9 bases between the two germline ends. CDR3 sequence reads: CASSLRGNNEKLFF. The DNA of the CDR3 is TGTGCCAGCAGTTTGAGGGGGAATAATGAAAAACTGTTTTTT. The full variable domain, its missing parts supplied by reference TRBV27 and TRBJ1-4, is EAQVTQNPRYLITVTGKKLTVTCSQNMNHEYMSWYRQDPGLGLRQIYYSMNVEVTDKGDVPEGYKVSRKEKRNFPLILESPSPNQTSLYFCASSLRGNNEKLFFGSGTQLSVL.

The chain joins TRBV7-3 to TRBJ1-2, with D tentatively TRBD1 (6 bases). The CDR3 sequence is 15 residues long. In germline, CDR1 is SGHTA, CDR2 FQGTGA. Trimming took off 5 bases at V and 3 bases at J, with 16 bases between the two ends. CDR3 DNA sequence: TGTGCCAGCAGCACGACAGGACCAGGGGACTATGGCTACACCTTC. Translated, it gives CASSTTGPGDYGYTF.

V gene TRBV5-4 combines with J gene TRBJ2-2; the D gene is possibly TRBD1 (6 bases). Germline assignment: CDR1 SGHNT and CDR2 YYREEE (reference sequence). Trimming removed 1 base at V and 3 bases at J, with 13 bases between. The CDR3 covers 16 residues. The CDR3 loop reads CASSLLTGRYTGELFF. Here the CDR3 DNA reads TGTGCCAGCAGCTTGTTAACAGGGCGTTACACCGGGGAGCTGTTTTTT.

The chain couples TRBV19 to TRBJ2-3; 12 nucleotides align to TRBD2. V shed 4 bases and J 2 bases; nucleotides not matched to a gene: 7. CDR1 is LNHDA, CDR2 SQIVND, per germline (reference sequence). The CDR3 has 17 residues. CDR3 amino acids: CASSTYRLAGVTDTQYF. Here the CDR3 DNA reads TGTGCCAGTAGTACCTACCGACTAGCGGGGGTCACAGATACGCAGTATTTT.

The V and J genes are TRBV7-9 and TRBJ1-5, with 9 bases aligning to TRBD1. This CDR3 region has 17 residues. The V and J ends lost 1 base and 7 bases, in that order; junction bases with no gene match: 11. In germline, CDR1 is SEHNR, CDR2 FQNEAQ (reference sequence). CDR3 sequence (DNA): TGTGCCAGCAGCTTAGATCTTAGGGGACAGGGAGTACAGCCCCAGCATTTT. It codes for CASSLDLRGQGVQPQHF.

The chain combines TRBV4-3 with TRBJ2-2; 10 bases fit TRBD2. CDR3 length equals 18 residues. The V segment lost 0 bases and the J segment 5 bases; nucleotides outside the gene matches: 9. The V gene's germline CDR1 is LGHNA and CDR2 YSLEER. In DNA form, the CDR3 reads TGCGCCAGCAGCCAAGAGATATTCCTAGCGGGAGTTACCGGGGAGCTGTTTTTT. Its translation: CASSQEIFLAGVTGELFF.

V usage is TRBV6-1 and J usage is TRBJ1-2; D is ambiguous. With 8 bases removed from V and 1 base from J, the gap between germline ends came to 14 bases. This CDR3 has 14 amino acids. CDR1 and CDR2 from the germline V gene are MNHNS and SASEGT. This CDR3 reads CASRVAGINYGYTF. The CDR3 nucleotides read TGTGCCAGCCGTGTGGCAGGCATTAACTATGGCTACACCTTC.

The V and J genes are TRBV15 and TRBJ2-7; no definite D call. V was clipped by 2 bases and J by 2 bases, with 10 bases between them. Germline CDR1 and CDR2: LNHNV and YYDKDF (reference sequence). This CDR3 is 14 amino acids long. The CDR3: CATSRSPLTYEQYF. CDR3 bases: TGTGCCACCAGCAGATCCCCTTTAACCTACGAGCAGTACTTC. Full variable domain (rest looked up from reference TRBV15 and TRBJ2-7): DAMVIQNPRYQVTQFGKPVTLSCSQTLNHNVMYWYQQKSSQAPKLLFHYYDKDFNNEADTPDNFQSRRPNTSFCFLDIRSPGLGDTAMYLCATSRSPLTYEQYFGPGTRLTVT.

J is TRBJ1-1 and V is TRBV10-3; no clear D gene. Between the trimmed V and J ends, which lost 4 bases and 4 bases, there was a span of 4 bases. Germline V gene lookup returns CDR1 ENHRY and CDR2 SYGVKD. The CDR3 length is 11 residues. CDR3 nucleotide sequence: TGTGCCATCAGTGGCAGCACTGAAGCTTTCTTT. Residues: CAISGSTEAFF.

This clone was detected a few times. This chain links TRBV7-3 with TRBJ2-7; D not certain. From germline, CDR1 is SGHTA and CDR2 FQGTGA. The CDR3 is 12 amino acids. The V and J ends lost 5 bases and 6 bases respectively, with 11 bases between them. In nucleotides, the CDR3 is TGTGCCAGCAGCGCCCCGGTCGGCGAGCAGTACTTC. This codes for CASSAPVGEQYF.

The chain links TRBV27 to TRBJ2-7; weak D call: TRBD2 (5 bases). The CDR3 sequence is 14 residues long. V was cut by 4 bases and J by 7 bases, with 17 bases left in between. Germline lookup yields CDR1 MNHEY and CDR2 SMNVEV (reference sequence). CDR3 sequence: CASSYSLLREEQYF. The CDR3 nucleotides are TGTGCCAGCAGTTATTCCCTCCTGAGGGAGGAGCAGTACTTC.

V gene TRBV7-9 combines with J gene TRBJ2-7; 10 bases match TRBD2. Germline CDR1 SEHNR, CDR2 FQNEAQ (reference sequence). V was clipped by 5 bases and J by 5 bases; unmatched bases: 9. There are 15 residues in the CDR3. The CDR3, as DNA: TGTGCCAGCAGCGGGGAGCGGGAGGGTATTCACGAGCAGTACTTC. Amino acids: CASSGEREGIHEQYF.

V usage is TRBV5-1 and J usage is TRBJ1-3, with 7 nucleotides matching TRBD1. Germline CDR1 and CDR2: SGHRS and YFSETQ. The CDR3 totals 15 residues. V lost 4 bases, J lost 3 bases, and 7 bases stayed unmatched. CDR3 sequence (DNA): TGCGCCAGCAGCGACGAGACAGGGAGTGGAAACACCATATATTTT. Its translation: CASSDETGSGNTIYF.

The gene calls are TRBV19 and TRBJ1-6; D is perhaps TRBD1 (5 bases). Germline-derived CDR1 and CDR2 are LNHDA and SQIVND (reference sequence). Trimming shortened V by 0 bases and J by 6 bases, and 6 bases separated the two germline ends. The CDR3 contains 14 residues. The chain's CDR3 is CASSIDDSNSPLHF. The CDR3 DNA is TGTGCCAGTAGTATAGACGACAGTAATTCACCCCTCCACTTT.

This sequence joins TRBV27 and TRBJ2-7, with TRBD1 matching 8 bases. Germline V lookup: CDR1 MNHEY, CDR2 SMNVEV (reference sequence). The CDR3 is 16 amino acids. V was pared by 7 bases and J by 1 base, with 12 bases of the junction left unmatched. CDR3 loop: CASIQPRQGASYEQYF. CDR3 bases: TGTGCCAGCATACAACCACGGCAGGGGGCATCCTACGAGCAGTACTTC.

V gene TRBV27 combines with J gene TRBJ2-2; D remains ambiguous. The germline V gene encodes CDR1 MNHEY and CDR2 SMNVEV (reference sequence). The CDR3 loop spans 17 amino acids. V was trimmed by 4 bases and J by 6 bases, leaving 21 bases between them. Here the CDR3 reads CASSSTLLDLAAGELFF. Here the CDR3 DNA reads TGTGCCAGCAGTTCAACCCTCCTCGACTTGGCGGCCGGGGAGCTGTTTTTT.

Here the CDR3 DNA reads TGTGCCAGCAGTGATCAGGTCTCACCCCTCCACTTT. Translation: CASSDQVSPLHF. V and J are TRBV2 and TRBJ1-6; D ambiguous. The CDR3 is made up of 12 amino acids. The germline CDR1 and CDR2 sequences are SNHLY and FYNNEI. The V end was cut by 3 bases, the J end by 10 bases, with 7 bases between.

With respect to this clone: An end of the junction does not agree with germline; a read error may underlie this. This chain connects TRBV7-7 to TRBJ2-5; D perhaps matches TRBD2 (7 bases). Germline V gene lookup returns CDR1 SSHAT and CDR2 FNYEAQ (reference sequence). CDR3 length: 16 amino acids. CDR3 DNA sequence: TGTGCTAGCAGCCCGTCCGGGGGGCGCGAGCAAGAGACCCAGTACTTC. Encoded protein: CASSPSGGREQETQYF.

There are a few counts of this clone. The V and J genes are TRBV5-4 and TRBJ1-4; unclear D gene. Between the trimmed V and J ends, which lost 3 bases and 8 bases, there was a span of 11 bases. Germline lookup yields CDR1 SGHNT and CDR2 YYREEE (reference sequence). This CDR3 is 13 amino acids long. The DNA of the CDR3 is TGTGCCAGCAGCTCCAATGCGGTAGAAAAACTGTTTTTT. Residues: CASSSNAVEKLFF.

V gene TRBV5-6 combines with J gene TRBJ1-2; the match to TRBD1 covers 9 bases. With V trimmed by 4 bases and J by 2 bases, 12 bases remained unmatched. The CDR3 is 17 residues long. Per the germline V gene, CDR1 is SGHDT and CDR2 is YYEEEE. CDR3 DNA sequence: TGTGCCAGCAGCGACACGGACAGGGGTGAAGACAACTATGGCTACACCTTC. Protein product: CASSDTDRGEDNYGYTF.

The J gene is TRBJ1-2, the V gene TRBV15; a possible D gene is TRBD1 (6 bases). CDR1 and CDR2 (germline): LNHNV, YYDKDF (reference sequence). This CDR3 has 16 amino acids. V was trimmed by 4 bases and J by 4 bases, leaving 19 bases between them. DNA for the CDR3: TGTGCCACCAGCACGACCCGGACAGACCTATTCTATGGCTACACCTTC. This encodes CATSTTRTDLFYGYTF.

The CDR3 here is CASRVRDLPKNIQYF. In nucleotides, the CDR3 is TGTGCCAGTAGGGTGCGGGATCTCCCCAAAAACATTCAGTACTTC. This rearrangement joins TRBV19 to TRBJ2-4; a weak D match, TRBD2 (6 bases). Looked up from germline, CDR1 is LNHDA and CDR2 is SQIVND (reference sequence). The CDR3 contains 15 residues. V lost 6 bases and J lost 2, with 14 bases in between.